Below, 20 T cell receptor beta chains from the same sample are listed, as sequenced in a study of cytomegalovirus exposure and HLA in healthy donors (dated by TCRdb to between 2016 and 2019). The library relied on the immunoSEQ multiplex PCR assay. The multiplex PCR relied on a mix of 60 forward primers for TCR Vbeta segments and 13 reverse primers for TCR Jbeta segments. The table comes from immuneACCESS by way of TCRdb, which keeps in-frame sequences with V and J called. Part of the clones is missing from these tables; in studies checked, under half for an unresolved V gene and the rest for unknown reasons. This sample holds over 150,000 clones; 80% to 90% were observed only once. The ten largest make up 4.8% of the sample. The specimen was PBMCs. These receptors were collected from a girl between 10 and 17 years old in good health and CMV-seropositive.

In its sample, this clone was seen once. The V gene is TRBV19, the J gene TRBJ1-5; the match to TRBD1 covers 9 bases. CDR1 is LNHDA and CDR2 is SQIVND in the germline V gene (reference sequence). V trimming: 9 bases; J trimming: 7 bases; junction bases outside the gene matches: 16. The CDR3 is 16 residues long. The CDR3 loop reads CASRVFPRDREQPQHF. CDR3 DNA sequence: TGTGCCAGCCGAGTGTTTCCCCGGGACAGGGAACAGCCCCAGCATTTT.

In the case of this clone: Because the CDR3's place on the DNA is in doubt, the DNA is left out and the CDR3 is given as listed by TCRdb. This chain joins TRBV11-2 and TRBJ2-3; the tabulated D call, TRBD1, remains unverified against the DNA. With termini counted, the CDR3 has 17 amino acids. CDR1 is SGHAT and CDR2 is FQNNGV in the germline V gene. The CDR3 loop reads CASSFLAQGFITDTQYF.

This clone was recorded a few times. The chain is built from TRBV7-3 and TRBJ2-1, with 9 bases lining up with TRBD1. In germline, CDR1 is SGHTA, CDR2 FQGTGA. This CDR3 has 15 residues. The ends lost 4 bases at V and 3 bases at J; junction bases unmatched: 4. CDR3 region: CASSSPDRGYNEQFF. The CDR3 nucleotides are TGTGCCAGCAGCTCCCCGGACAGGGGCTACAATGAGCAGTTCTTC.

This chain links TRBV11-2 with TRBJ2-3; perhaps TRBD2 as D (5 bases). This CDR3 region has 15 residues. Deletions cut 1 base from V and 5 bases from J, with 13 bases between. Germline lookup yields CDR1 SGHAT and CDR2 FQNNGV. The CDR3 DNA is TGTGCCAGCAGCTTAGTCCCTATGGCGGGAGATACGCAGTATTTT. Translating it yields CASSLVPMAGDTQYF.

The chain employs TRBV7-9 and TRBJ2-2; 7 positions match TRBD1. Losses at the gene ends were 5 bases for V and 9 bases for J; bases not matched to a gene: 15. This CDR3 comprises 16 residues. Germline assignment: CDR1 SEHNR and CDR2 FQNEAQ (reference sequence). Here the CDR3 reads CASSPGPRDSPRELFF. In DNA, the CDR3 is TGTGCCAGCAGCCCAGGCCCCAGGGACAGCCCTAGGGAGCTGTTTTTT. Complete variable domain (other parts from reference TRBV7-9 and TRBJ2-2): DTGVSQNPRHKITKRGQNVTFRCDPISEHNRLYWYRQTLGQGPEFLTYFQNEAQLEKSRLLSDRFSAERPKGSFSTLEIQRTEQGDSAMYLCASSPGPRDSPRELFFGEGSRLTVL.

This clone was seen a few times. V is TRBV7-9 and J is TRBJ2-1, with D possibly being TRBD1 (6 bases). The CDR3 covers 12 residues. Germline V gene data show CDR1 as SEHNR and CDR2 as FQNEAQ (reference sequence). V lost 4 bases to trimming and J lost 9 bases, with 10 bases between them. CDR3 region: CASSWAGAEQFF. CDR3 nucleotide sequence: TGTGCCAGCAGCTGGGCAGGGGCTGAGCAGTTCTTC.

The V and J genes are TRBV2 and TRBJ2-7; no clear D gene. This CDR3 has 11 residues. From germline, CDR1 is SNHLY and CDR2 FYNNEI. Trimming cost V 3 bases and J 4 bases, with 4 bases left between them. CDR3 protein: CASSERYEQYF. As DNA, the CDR3 is TGTGCCAGCAGTGAGAGATACGAGCAGTACTTC.

V usage is TRBV13 and J usage is TRBJ2-1; maybe TRBD2 (6 bases). The V end was cut by 7 bases, the J end by 3 bases, with 16 bases between. CDR3 length equals 15 residues. Germline V gene lookup returns CDR1 PRHDT and CDR2 FYEKMQ (reference sequence). The DNA for the CDR3 is TGTGCCAGCACCCTTTACGGGGGAGACTACAATGAGCAGTTCTTC. Its translation is CASTLYGGDYNEQFF.

The chain uses TRBV9 and TRBJ1-2; possibly TRBD1 for D (5 bases). There are 14 residues in the CDR3. The germline V gene has CDR1 SGDLS and CDR2 YYNGEE. Trimming took off 3 bases at V and 3 bases at J, with 12 bases between the two ends. The CDR3 spells CASSGAGSYYGYTF. CDR3 DNA: TGTGCCAGCAGCGGGGCAGGGTCGTACTATGGCTACACCTTC.

This rearrangement joins TRBV6-5 to TRBJ1-6, with D possibly being TRBD1 (5 bases). The CDR3 spans 16 residues. Germline-derived CDR1 and CDR2 are MNHEY and SVGAGI. V lost 4 bases, J lost 5 bases, and 15 bases lay in between. The CDR3 DNA follows: TGTGCCAGCAGTTTTGGACACAATAGTAATAATTCACCCCTCCACTTT. It translates to CASSFGHNSNNSPLHF.

To note about this clone: Other DNA variants within this sample encode the same CDR3. V gene TRBV6-5 combines with J gene TRBJ1-1; no clear D. The CDR3 length is 14 residues. Germline loops: CDR1 MNHEY, CDR2 SVGAGI. The V and J ends lost 6 bases and 0 bases respectively, with 11 bases between them. For the CDR3, the DNA is TGTGCCAGCAGCCCGACTTGGCTGAACACTGAAGCTTTCTTT. It specifies CASSPTWLNTEAFF.

This clone appeared a single time. The chain joins TRBV9 to TRBJ2-1; weak D call: TRBD2 (5 bases). Germline V CDR1 and CDR2: SGDLS, YYNGEE. CDR3 length equals 15 residues. Trimming removed 0 bases from V and 0 bases from J, with 7 bases in between. CDR3 DNA sequence: TGTGCCAGCAGCGTAGCCACTAGCTCCTACAATGAGCAGTTCTTC. It is translated as CASSVATSSYNEQFF. The full variable domain, in which reference TRBV9 and TRBJ2-1 provide the parts outside the CDR3, is DSGVTQTPKHLITATGQRVTLRCSPRSGDLSVYWYQQSLDQGLQFLIQYYNGEERAKGNILERFSAQQFPDLHSELNLSSLELGDSALYFCASSVATSSYNEQFFGPGTRLTVL.

This sequence joins TRBV19 and TRBJ1-2; D ambiguous. Looked up from germline, CDR1 is LNHDA and CDR2 is SQIVND (reference sequence). V was shortened by 0 bases and J by 2 bases, with 13 bases between the two germline ends. This CDR3 is built from 16 residues. The CDR3 nucleotides read TGTGCCAGTAGTATAGACGAACCTTCTGGCAACTATGGCTACACCTTC. Protein product: CASSIDEPSGNYGYTF.

DNA of the CDR3: TGTGCCAGCAGCTTAGATGCTAGCGGGGGAAAAGATACGCAGTATTTT. This gives the protein CASSLDASGGKDTQYF. The chain is built from TRBV7-2 and TRBJ2-3, with 10 positions matching TRBD2. The ends lost 1 base at V and 5 bases at J; junction bases unmatched: 6. The CDR3 loop spans 16 amino acids. CDR1 SGHTA and CDR2 FQGNSA come from the germline V gene.

The chain uses TRBV2 and TRBJ2-7, with 10 bases lining up with TRBD1. CDR1 and CDR2 (germline): SNHLY, FYNNEI. The CDR3 contains 15 residues. V lost 3 bases and J lost 2; bases outside the gene matches: 4. CDR3: CASSDEGQGTYEQYF. Here the CDR3 DNA reads TGTGCCAGCAGTGATGAGGGACAGGGGACCTACGAGCAGTACTTC.

V gene TRBV2 combines with J gene TRBJ1-2; no firm D call. The germline V and J ends were trimmed by 10 bases and 7 bases, with 16 bases remaining between them. This CDR3 is built from 12 residues. The germline V gene has CDR1 SNHLY and CDR2 FYNNEI. CDR3 coding DNA: TGTGCCACCGACCGGGAGTACGCTGGCTACACCTTC. The encoded protein is CATDREYAGYTF.

The DNA for the CDR3 is TGTGCCAGCAGCCCCTCCTCGGGACAGCCCTACGAGCAGTACTTC. Translation: CASSPSSGQPYEQYF. The chain joins TRBV7-9 to TRBJ2-7; the match to TRBD1 covers 7 bases. The length of the CDR3 is 15 residues. Germline V lookup: CDR1 SEHNR, CDR2 FQNEAQ (reference sequence). Trimming removed 5 bases from V and 2 bases from J; junction bases left unmatched: 9.

V gene TRBV5-6 combines with J gene TRBJ1-5; D remains ambiguous. This CDR3 is built from 12 residues. The germline gives CDR1 SGHDT, CDR2 YYEEEE. The ends were cut back, 2 bases at V and 4 bases at J, with 4 bases in the middle. CDR3 coding DNA: TGTGCCAGCAGCTTCCTGAATCAGCCCCAGCATTTT. This gives the protein CASSFLNQPQHF.

This chain joins TRBV11-3 and TRBJ1-6; 7 bases map to TRBD1. Trimming cost V 8 bases and J 6 bases; bases outside gene matches: 10. The CDR3 is 15 amino acids. Germline CDR1 reads SGHNT; CDR2 reads YENEEA. Written as DNA, the CDR3 is TGTGCCAGCCAAGGGACGGACAGGAGTAATTCACCCCTCCACTTT. It specifies CASQGTDRSNSPLHF. Looking up the rest from reference TRBV11-3 and TRBJ1-6 gives the full variable domain: EAGVVQSPRYKIIEKKQPVAFWCNPISGHNTLYWYLQNLGQGPELLIRYENEEAVDDSQLPKDRFSAERLKGVDSTLKIQPAELGDSAVYLCASQGTDRSNSPLHFGNGTRLTVT.

Concerning this clone: The CDR3 end shows no conserved phenylalanine or tryptophan, and so a read error is likely. The V call is TRBV6-5, the J call TRBJ1-1, with D maybe TRBD1 (6 bases). Germline V gene sequence: CDR1 MNHEY, CDR2 SVGAGI. Trimming left V 7 bases short and J 2 bases short, with 11 bases between. The CDR3 sequence is 13 residues long. CDR3 DNA: TGTGCCAGCATCCGACAGGCTAACACTGAAGCTTTCCTT. Protein sequence: CASIRQANTEAFL.